The T cell receptor beta chain under discussion was sequenced for a study of OX40 agonist ivuxolimab in advanced cancers. This clone was observed a single time. Libraries were prepared by immunoSEQ multiplex PCR; TCRdb keeps only in-frame clonotypes and omits some of them. Found here are tens of thousands of clones, under 95% of them singletons; the top ten hold 5.5% to 6%. This CDR3 is built from 16 residues. Trimming stripped 2 bases from V and 0 bases from J, with 11 bases between. CDR1 is SGHDN and CDR2 is FVKESK in the germline V gene. Sequenced material: CD4+ or CD8+ T cells sorted from blood, taken in a trial of the OX40 agonist ivuxolimab. This TCR was sampled from an adult with an advanced solid tumor such as melanoma, head and neck, liver or kidney cancer. The chain employs TRBV14 and TRBJ1-3; no firm D call. The CDR3 is CASSQKRESSGNTIYF. As DNA, the CDR3 is TGTGCCAGCAGCCAAAAGAGGGAGAGCTCTGGAAACACCATATATTTT.